The rows below give T cell receptor beta chains drawn from one sample of a study of T-cell reconstitution after alpha-beta-depleted transplantation in children. TCRdb re-called the PCR reads with MiXCR, one entry per CDR3 protein. The sample records about 230,000 distinct CDR3 sequences, approximately 12% being singletons. This specimen was PBMCs from the stem cell graft donor, taken from the stem cell graft. The receptors were gathered from a human donor who donated a stem cell graft to a child with acute lymphoblastic leukemia. The CDR3 runs from the conserved cysteine through the conserved F or W. Each record gives: J gene, V gene, clone size, D gene, CDR3 protein, CDR3 DNA. A D gene is named only where the DNA matches it firmly. Size is omitted from some rows. Given values are once, few, many or a class for expanded clones.

J: TRBJ2-7; V: TRBV7-2; size: .; D: .; CDR3: CASSLAIEVGSSYEQYF; DNA: TGTGCCAGCAGCTTAGCCATCGAGGTGGGCAGCTCCTACGAGCAGTACTTC
J: TRBJ2-7; V: TRBV6-1; size: .; D: .; CDR3: CASRGGQLITQSYEQYF; DNA: TGTGCCAGCAGGGGGGGACAGCTAATAACCCAATCCTACGAGCAGTACTTC
J: TRBJ2-1; V: TRBV7-2; size: many; D: TRBD1; CDR3: CASSRTGYNEQFF; DNA: TGTGCCAGCAGCCGGACAGGCTATAATGAGCAGTTCTTC
J: TRBJ2-5; V: TRBV28; size: many; D: TRBD2; CDR3: CASRQGLAPQETQYF; DNA: TGTGCCAGCAGACAGGGACTAGCGCCCCAAGAGACCCAGTACTTC
J: TRBJ2-7; V: TRBV20-1; size: many; D: TRBD1; CDR3: CSAIEGAGPYEQYF; DNA: TGCAGTGCGATCGAGGGGGCCGGTCCCTACGAGCAGTACTTC
J: TRBJ2-7; V: TRBV27; size: many; D: TRBD1; CDR3: CASSSTGGEYEQYF; DNA: TGTGCCAGCAGTTCGACAGGGGGTGAATACGAGCAGTACTTC
J: TRBJ2-7; V: TRBV7-7; size: many; D: TRBD1; CDR3: CASTATGDSYEQYF; DNA: TGTGCTAGCACCGCGACAGGGGACTCCTACGAGCAGTACTTC
J: TRBJ2-6; V: TRBV12-3/TRBV12-4; size: .; D: TRBD1; CDR3: CASSKFRDRGMGGANVLTF; DNA: TGTGCCAGCAGCAAATTCCGGGACAGGGGGATGGGTGGGGCCAACGTCCTGACTTTC
J: TRBJ2-1; V: TRBV5-1; size: .; D: .; CDR3: CASSVLDHEQFF; DNA: TGCGCCAGCAGCGTATTGGACCATGAGCAGTTCTTC
J: TRBJ2-1; V: TRBV7-8; size: few; D: TRBD2; CDR3: CASSISRDYYNEQFF; DNA: TGTGCCAGCAGCATAAGCCGGGACTATTACAATGAGCAGTTCTTC
J: TRBJ1-4; V: TRBV27; size: many; D: .; CDR3: CASSPAGWGEDEKLFF; DNA: TGTGCCAGCAGCCCAGCAGGGTGGGGCGAAGATGAAAAACTGTTTTTT
J: TRBJ2-4; V: TRBV20-1; size: many; D: .; CDR3: CSARDPASWNIQYF; DNA: TGCAGTGCTAGAGATCCGGCTAGCTGGAACATTCAGTACTTC